Sequencing of this T cell receptor (beta chain) was carried out in a study of CD8+ T cells in alopecia areata. In the study overall: Patients remained on tofacitinib for 6 to 18 months and then went 6 months without it. General study findings and limits: Unlike in mice, where it was clearer, TCR sharing across patients was less clear, possibly HLA-related. Among the cells sequenced in scalp samples are also the resident alphabeta T cells of normal skin.

Following RNA extraction, reverse transcription yielded cDNA that acted as the sequencing template. Data came from immunoSEQ multiplex PCR; TCRdb stores just in-frame clones and leaves some out. The table records around 140,000 clones, roughly 61% of them present only once. Germline values: CDR1 SEHNR, CDR2 FQNEAQ (reference sequence). V lost 5 bases to trimming and J lost 1 base, with 11 bases between them. This CDR3 is built from 14 residues. This clone has a handful of counts. The antigen remains undetermined. Both peripheral blood and punch biopsies of lesional scalp skin were obtained from patients who had alopecia areata.

This clonotype was sampled from a human donor with alopecia areata. J is TRBJ1-1 and V is TRBV7-9; possibly TRBD1 for D (5 bases). The source was CD4+ T cells sorted from blood, collected at week 0. CDR3 bases: TGTGCCAGCAGCCCTCGACAGAGGAACACTGAAGCTTTCTTT. Translation gives CASSPRQRNTEAFF.